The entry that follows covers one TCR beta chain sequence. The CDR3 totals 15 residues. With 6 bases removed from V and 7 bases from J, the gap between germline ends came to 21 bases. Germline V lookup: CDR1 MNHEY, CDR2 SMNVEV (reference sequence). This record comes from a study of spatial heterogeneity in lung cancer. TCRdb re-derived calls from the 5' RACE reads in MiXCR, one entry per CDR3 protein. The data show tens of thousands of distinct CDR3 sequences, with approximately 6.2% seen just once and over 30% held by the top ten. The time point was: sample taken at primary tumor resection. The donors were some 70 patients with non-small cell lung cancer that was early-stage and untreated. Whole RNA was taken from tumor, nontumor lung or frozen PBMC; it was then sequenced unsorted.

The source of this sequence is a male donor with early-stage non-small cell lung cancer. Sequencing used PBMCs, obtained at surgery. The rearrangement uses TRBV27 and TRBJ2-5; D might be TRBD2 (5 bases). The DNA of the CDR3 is TGTGCCAGCAGAATTGCGGCACTAGTTGAGGGGACCCAGTACTTC. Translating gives CASRIAALVEGTQYF.